This T cell receptor beta chain was documented in a study of blood T cell repertoires in COVID-19. Study summary: Sites in the United States, Italy and Spain provided acute and convalescent COVID-19 samples. The cDNA or gDNA used as material had been derived from T cells, B-cell-depleted T cells, or PBMCs.

In the source study's methods: Reference gene primers were amplified, and this amplification served to estimate nucleated cell counts. Using immunoSEQ multiplex PCR, the repertoire was profiled, and TCRdb retains in-frame clones only, with some absent. V and J calls and clone size are copied from that table; D and trimming were computed from the DNA. The sample lists over 250,000 clones, approximately 91% seen once, with roughly an eighth in the top ten. This CDR3 is built from 18 residues. Germline lookup yields CDR1 ENHRY and CDR2 SYGVKD. V was pared by 7 bases and J by 4 bases, with 13 bases of the junction left unmatched.

Sequenced material: peripheral blood. This TCR was recovered from a woman aged 55 to 70 with acute or convalescent COVID-19. This chain joins TRBV10-3 and TRBJ2-3; TRBD2 aligns across 14 bases. Here the CDR3 DNA reads TGTGCCATCAAGCAAACCGGGACTAGCGGGAGTGGGGCAGATACGCAGTATTTT. Translating it yields CAIKQTGTSGSGADTQYF.